This is a list of T cell receptor beta chains from one sample in a study of T cells in Graves' hyperthyroidism and ophthalmopathy. Each CDR3 protein is one row after TCRdb ran MiXCR on the multiplex PCR reads. This sample has hundreds of thousands of distinct CDR3 sequences, with under 20% found just once. The sample was blood. All receptors derive from a woman aged 45-60 years with Graves' hyperthyroidism that later progressed to Graves' ophthalmopathy. Both conserved end residues are part of each CDR3. A D gene is named only where the DNA matches it firmly. Clone size appears in some rows only: once, few, many, or a class for an expanded clone.

abundance	d_gene	j_gene	v_gene	CDR3nt	CDR3aa
few	NA	TRBJ2-7	TRBV27	TGTGCCAGCACCTCCTTGCCGGGCTCCTACGAGCAGTACTTC	CASTSLPGSYEQYF
few	TRBD2	TRBJ2-3	TRBV18	TGTGCCAGCTCACCCGCCGCTAGCGGGGGGGTAGGAGATACGCAGTATTTT	CASSPAASGGVGDTQYF
many	NA	TRBJ1-2	TRBV6-5	TGTGCCAGCAGTTACTCCCTCAGGGGAGGCTACACCTTC	CASSYSLRGGYTF
many	NA	TRBJ2-1	TRBV7-8	TGTGCCAGCAGCTTAAGGGCGGGGGCCAGCTCCTACAATGAGCAGTTCTTC	CASSLRAGASSYNEQFF
NA	NA	TRBJ2-2	TRBV7-9	TGTGCCAGCAGCTTATCCATCAGTGGGGAGCTGTTTTTT	CASSLSISGELFF
NA	TRBD2	TRBJ2-1	TRBV14	TGTGCCAGCAGCCGGTGGCTAGCGGTTTATAATGAGCAGTTCTTC	CASSRWLAVYNEQFF
many	TRBD2	TRBJ2-3	TRBV6-1	TGTGCCAGCAGAGGGATAGCGGGGGCCTATAGCACAGATACGCAGTATTTT	CASRGIAGAYSTDTQYF
NA	NA	TRBJ1-1	TRBV19	TGTGCCAGTAGTATCGGGGGACGGATGAACACTGAAGCTTTCTTT	CASSIGGRMNTEAFF
few	TRBD2	TRBJ2-1	TRBV30	TGTGCGACGAGGGGAGGGGAGGACAATGAGCAGTTCTTC	CATRGGEDNEQFF
many	TRBD1	TRBJ1-2	TRBV28	TGTGCCAGCAGCCGAAGACAGGGGGCCCTCTATGGCTACACCTTC	CASSRRQGALYGYTF
many	NA	TRBJ2-1	TRBV7-9	TGTGCCAGCAGCCGGGCGAGCTCCTACAATGAGCAGTTCTTC	CASSRASSYNEQFF
NA	NA	TRBJ1-1	TRBV6-1	TGTGCCAGCAGTGACGAAACAGGGACTGAAGCTTTCTTT	CASSDETGTEAFF
many	TRBD1	TRBJ2-7	TRBV27	TGTGCCAGCAGTTTCGCGGACAGGCCTACCTACGAGCAGTACTTC	CASSFADRPTYEQYF
few	TRBD1	TRBJ2-5	TRBV15	TGTGCCACCAGCAAGGGACAGGGGCTGAGTCAAGAGACCCAGTACTTC	CATSKGQGLSQETQYF
many	NA	TRBJ1-1	TRBV9	TGTGCCAGCAGCGTAGCCGCGGACACTGAAGCTTTCTTT	CASSVAADTEAFF
NA	TRBD1	TRBJ1-1	TRBV18	TGTGCCAGCTCACCACGGACAGGCCCCGTTAGGTTTTTCTTT	CASSPRTGPVRFFF
few	TRBD2	TRBJ2-3	TRBV5-1	TGCGCCAGCAGCCCGGGACTAGCCGACGATACGCAGTATTTT	CASSPGLADDTQYF
many	TRBD1	TRBJ1-1	TRBV28	TGTGCCAGCAGACCTTGGGACAGGGTGAGCACTGAAGCTTTCTTT	CASRPWDRVSTEAFF
NA	NA	TRBJ2-5	TRBV6-1	TGTGCCAGCAGTGAAGCCTGGGGGGCGGGTGAGGAGACCCAGTACTTC	CASSEAWGAGEETQYF
NA	NA	TRBJ2-5	TRBV4-1	TGCGCCAGCAGCCAACGGGACATACTCCAAGAGACCCAGTACTTC	CASSQRDILQETQYF
NA	NA	TRBJ1-5	TRBV5-6	TGTGCCAGCAGCTTGGGGCTAAGGAGCAATCAGCCCCAGCATTTT	CASSLGLRSNQPQHF
NA	NA	TRBJ1-1	TRBV10-3	TGTGCCATCAGCCTACAAAGCTGGGGGCTGAACACTGAAGCTTTCTTT	CAISLQSWGLNTEAFF
many	NA	TRBJ1-1	TRBV20-1	TGCAGTGCTCTGGGGGGGGGAATCGACACTGAAGCTTTCTTT	CSALGGGIDTEAFF
few	NA	TRBJ1-3	TRBV12-3/TRBV12-4	TGTGCCAGCAGAGAACCCGGAGCTAGAAACACCATATATTTT	CASREPGARNTIYF
NA	NA	TRBJ1-1	TRBV6-1	TGTGCCAGCGTCGAAGCAATGCATTCTGGACGGAAGAACACTGAAGCTTTCTTT	CASVEAMHSGRKNTEAFF
few	NA	TRBJ1-1	TRBV14	TGTGCCAGCAGCCAAGTATACAGGTGGACTGAAGCTTTCTTT	CASSQVYRWTEAFF
NA	NA	TRBJ1-6	TRBV10-2	TGCGCCAGCAGTGAGTCAGGACACACGGGGTCACCCCTCCACTTT	CASSESGHTGSPLHF
many	TRBD1	TRBJ2-7	TRBV7-4	TGTGCCAGCAGCTTAACTAAGGACAGGATTTACTCCTACGAGCAGTACTTC	CASSLTKDRIYSYEQYF
NA	NA	TRBJ1-2	TRBV4-2	TGTGCCAGCCAAGACAGGTTCTATGGCTACACCTTC	CASQDRFYGYTF
many	NA	TRBJ2-1	TRBV7-9	TGTGCCAGCAGCCCAACCCTGGGACGGATGACAAACAATGAGCAGTTCTTC	CASSPTLGRMTNNEQFF
NA	NA	TRBJ2-1	TRBV10-3	TGTGCCATCAGTAACAGCAGGGAGGATGAGCAGTTCTTC	CAISNSREDEQFF
NA	TRBD2	TRBJ2-3	TRBV9	TGTGCCAGCAGCGTAGACGGACTAGCGGGGGGGCCCGGTTTTACAGATACGCAGTATTTT	CASSVDGLAGGPGFTDTQYF
many	TRBD1	TRBJ1-2	TRBV3-1	TGTGCCAGCAGCTCAAGGCGGGACAGGGGGATCACCTTC	CASSSRRDRGITF
few	TRBD1	TRBJ2-7	TRBV6-1	TGTGCCAGCGAACTTCCGGGACAGGGAAAGAACGAGCAGTACTTC	CASELPGQGKNEQYF
NA	TRBD2	TRBJ2-1	TRBV5-1	TGCGCCAGCAGCTGGGGGTTGGGACTAGCGGGGGGGCCTGAGCAGTTCTTC	CASSWGLGLAGGPEQFF
NA	TRBD2	TRBJ2-5	TRBV3-1	TGTGCCAGCAGGGGGTCGGGGGGGCCCCCAGGGACCCAGTACTTC	CASRGSGGPPGTQYF
many	NA	TRBJ1-2	TRBV20-1	TGCAGTGCTAGGGATGGTCACACCTTC	CSARDGHTF
once	NA	TRBJ2-5	TRBV19	TGTGCCAGTAGTATAGACCCCAGTAGGGACCAGTACTTC	CASSIDPSRDQYF
many	TRBD2	TRBJ2-5	TRBV12-3/TRBV12-4	TGTGCCAGCAGTGGCGTCTCGGGGGGGAGAGAGACCCAGTACTTC	CASSGVSGGRETQYF
NA	NA	TRBJ1-1	TRBV6-1	TGTGCCAGCAGTGAGAGTCCCGGGAACACTGAAGCTTTCTTT	CASSESPGNTEAFF
few	NA	TRBJ1-1	TRBV13	TGTGCCAGCAGCTCGACCTGGACCGACTTTTACACTGAAGCTTTCTTT	CASSSTWTDFYTEAFF
few	TRBD1	TRBJ2-7	TRBV19	TGTGCCAGTAGTGCCCAGACAGGGGGCCCCTACGAGCAGTACTTC	CASSAQTGGPYEQYF
NA	TRBD2	TRBJ2-3	TRBV12-5	TGTGCTAGTGGTCTCCAGCGGGGGGGCACAGATACGCAGTATTTT	CASGLQRGGTDTQYF
NA	TRBD1	TRBJ2-5	TRBV4-1	TGCGCCAGCAGCCAAGATTTAAGGGGGCTCGAGACCCAGTACTTC	CASSQDLRGLETQYF